Detailed here is one TCR beta chain. It has no known antigen specificity. No per-base quality is available; no much larger clone lies one base away. The data were obtained in a study of shared clonotypes between healthy human individuals (dated by TCRdb to the early 2020s). Background for the entire study: The cohort included a few men and a couple of women between 18 and 49 years of age. For each donor, three plates each were used for CD4 naive and CD4 memory, two plates were used for CD8 naive, and one plate was used for CD8 memory. To increase sequencing depth and limit assay-specific biases, different laboratories used diverse techniques to prepare libraries and sequence TCR repertoires. Leukapheresis yielded between about 0.94 and 9 billion PBMCs per donor. Blood TCR repertoires of roughly 5 healthy adults were deeply sequenced to estimate repertoire size and the extent of clonotype sharing between individuals. Points the paper makes about the study in general: Compared with non-shared clonotypes, the clonotypes found in all four sorted-subset donors had higher generation probabilities. About 4.5% of naive CD4, around 4% of naive CD8, 2.3% of memory CD4, and 0.35% to 0.5% of memory CD8 clonotypes were shared across several donors. Sampling was limited to blood, and TCR repertoires in tissue likely differ from TCR repertoires in blood. Pairwise subsampling led to the expectation that sequencing depth would affect the degree of clonotype sharing among donors. Incomplete sequencing was indicated by rarefaction of sorted-subset datasets, despite the large sequencing depth. Naive subsets generally had larger estimated clonotype richness than memory subsets did. The genetic and exposure-history diversity represented was limited by the small number of donors.

TCR CDR3 regions were amplified from genomic DNA by multiplex PCR using the deep immunoSEQ assay. For each cell subset, the extracted genomic DNA was distributed evenly across all wells of several immunoSEQ 96-well plates, and each plate served as one replicate. For sorted subsets, 200 to 250 ng genomic DNA, equal to 30,000 to 35,000 T cell genomes, was loaded into each replicate PCR. Purified libraries were quantified with a Qubit 3.0 fluorometer, sized on a Bioanalyzer 2100, and re-quantified with the KAPA Library Quantification kit. Every immunoSEQ 96-well plate was sequenced on a dedicated single-read 150-cycle Illumina NextSeq 550 flow cell. The original methods were these. Because the immunoSEQ output included only junctional sequences and no quality scores, the filtering could not be the same as the filtering used for full-length reads. To assign V/J genes and CDR3, sequences were annotated against IMGT germline references using PyIR, a Python wrapper for IgBLAST v1.9. Reads were filtered out if the reads had weak V/J assignments (E-value above 1e-6), no CDR3, stop codons, out-of-frame junctions, or ambiguous translated residues. V3J clonotypes were defined as sequences sharing the same inferred V gene, J gene, and CDR3 amino acid sequence. Percentage overlap between repertoires was calculated by dividing the number of shared unique clonotypes by the size of the smaller repertoire. Repertoire richness was assessed with RTK rarefaction, the Chao1 estimator, and Recon v2.1 estimates of unobserved clonotypes. For all TCRbeta clonotypes obtained by the gDNA method from four donors, generation probabilities were computed with OLGA. TCRdb holds this immuneACCESS table with in-frame rearrangements only. Some clones are missing; in checked studies, unresolved V genes explain under half, and the rest has no known cause. V and J calls and clone size are as listed in that table; D and trimming were resolved from the DNA. This sample is represented by under 2,500,000 clones; roughly 95% of them were singletons. Jointly, the top ten make up more than 0.1% of the sample.

Donors were healthy HIV-negative adults with no recently reported acute infections or vaccinations. Only Caucasian adults living in Nashville, Tennessee, USA were represented among the donors. CD4+ T cells were enriched through magnetic negative selection, after which naive cells were positively selected on CD45RA and the remaining negative fraction served as the memory subset. Blood was collected by leukapheresis, and PBMCs were isolated by Ficoll-Histopaque density gradient centrifugation and then cryopreserved in liquid nitrogen vapor phase. Analytical flow cytometry was used to check the purity and quantity of every magnetically sorted T cell population. Each sorted fraction had its genomic DNA isolated and then quantified by UV absorbance on a Nanodrop 2000c. Inclusive of the bounding cysteine and phenylalanine, the CDR3 is 13 residues long. Of all the DNA, just the CDR3 is kept, 39 bases in frame from base 1. As encoded in the germline V gene, CDR1 is SGHRS while CDR2 is YFSETQ. Trimming removed 4 bases from V and 2 bases from J; the gene matches leave 3 bases unexplained.

Sequences were obtained from naive CD4+ T cells sorted from blood. This specimen's cell subset or site label, interpreted: CD45RA+ positively selected. The chain is made from TRBV5-1 and TRBJ2-7; TRBD1 fits 7 bases in the junction. The sequence derives from a man between 18 and 29 years old in good health. The DNA reads TGCGCCAGCAGCGTGACAGGGACCTACGAGCAGTACTTC. Translated, this gives CASSVTGTYEQYF.